Listed here are 3 T cell receptor beta chains from one sample, sequenced in a study of response to subunit inactivated influenza vaccine. MiXCR was run by TCRdb on the RT-PCR reads, yielding one entry per CDR3 protein. The sample has about 610,000 distinct CDR3 sequences; 14% are singletons. Sequencing was performed on PBMCs from blood, taken about 11 days after vaccination. The receptors originated from a man aged 45-65 years who received an inactivated influenza vaccine.

This rearrangement joins TRBV6-2 or TRBV6-3 to TRBJ1-5, with D hard to call. The CDR3 consists of 13 residues. The V and J ends lost 6 bases and 0 bases respectively, with 6 bases between them. Germline values: CDR1 MNHEY, CDR2 SVGEGT. The CDR3 DNA reads TGTGCCAGCAGCGCCTATAGCAATCAGCCCCAGCATTTT. This encodes CASSAYSNQPQHF.

The rearrangement uses TRBV28 and TRBJ1-1; weak D call: TRBD1 (5 bases). CDR1 is MDHEN and CDR2 is SYDVKM in the germline V gene. The V gene lost 7 bases and the J gene lost 3 bases, with 24 bases spanning the gap. This CDR3 has 17 amino acids. The CDR3 sequence: CASKLPARVYGYTEAFF. For the CDR3, the DNA is TGTGCCAGCAAATTACCAGCCAGGGTATATGGGTACACTGAAGCTTTCTTT.

This clonotype was seen a few times. The chain carries TRBV10-3 and TRBJ2-1, with 13 bases that match TRBD2. The germline V gene has CDR1 ENHRY and CDR2 SYGVKD. V was pared by 4 bases and J by 8 bases, with 14 bases of the junction left unmatched. The CDR3 covers 18 residues. The CDR3 region is CAISVRGGLAGVSDEQFF. DNA of the CDR3: TGTGCCATCAGTGTAAGGGGAGGACTAGCGGGAGTGAGCGATGAGCAGTTCTTC.